The 20 T cell receptor beta chains below come from one sample, sequenced in a study of T cell changes during pregnancy in multiple sclerosis. The data were produced by immunoSEQ multiplex PCR, yet TCRdb's version contains in-frame clones alone and is incomplete. The repertoire holds 25,000 to 40,000 clones, with 87% as singletons. This specimen was CD8+ T cells from peripheral blood mononuclear cells, taken before pregnancy. These receptors all come from a female donor with multiple sclerosis, enrolled in a pregnancy study.

The chain is built from TRBV4-3 and TRBJ1-4, with 9 bases that match TRBD1. Germline loops: CDR1 LGHNA, CDR2 YSLEER. CDR3 size: 18 residues. V dropped 0 bases and J dropped 7; count of bases not matched to a gene: 12. In DNA form, the CDR3 reads TGCGCCAGCAGCCAAGAAAGCGTTCTGGGACAGGGCTCTGAAAAACTGTTTTTT. Translating it yields CASSQESVLGQGSEKLFF.

The rearrangement links TRBV7-9 to TRBJ1-2, with D unclear. Per the germline V gene, CDR1 is SEHNR and CDR2 is FQNEAQ (reference sequence). The CDR3 consists of 14 residues. Trimming left V 1 base short and J 5 bases short, with 11 bases between. As DNA, the CDR3 is TGTGCCAGCAGCTTAGGAACACCCAGATATGGCTACACCTTC. This encodes CASSLGTPRYGYTF. The full variable domain, rest sourced from reference TRBV7-9 and TRBJ1-2, is DTGVSQNPRHKITKRGQNVTFRCDPISEHNRLYWYRQTLGQGPEFLTYFQNEAQLEKSRLLSDRFSAERPKGSFSTLEIQRTEQGDSAMYLCASSLGTPRYGYTFGSGTRLTVV.

The genes are TRBV7-9 and TRBJ2-7, with a tentative D call TRBD2 (6 bases). V was trimmed by 5 bases and J by 0 bases, leaving 17 bases between them. The CDR3 has 16 residues. CDR1 SEHNR and CDR2 FQNEAQ come from the germline V gene (reference sequence). The CDR3 here is CASSQSESRDSYEQYF. Here the CDR3 DNA reads TGTGCCAGCAGCCAGAGTGAATCGCGGGACTCCTACGAGCAGTACTTC.

The gene calls are TRBV30 and TRBJ1-5; 9 bases match TRBD1. CDR1 is GTSNPN and CDR2 is SVGIG in the germline V gene (reference sequence). Losses at the gene ends were 2 bases for V and 7 bases for J; bases not matched to a gene: 6. The CDR3 contains 14 residues. DNA for the CDR3: TGTGCCTGGAGTACTACAGGGGGCGGACAGCCCCAGCATTTT. This translates into CAWSTTGGGQPQHF.

J is TRBJ1-1 and V is TRBV11-3; 8 bases are a match to TRBD1. J was trimmed by 1 base and V by 8 bases; bases with no gene match: 12. Germline CDR1 SGHNT, CDR2 YENEEA. The CDR3 contains 16 residues. CDR3 nucleotides: TGTGCCAGCCTAGACAGGGGCCCTTACACGAACACTGAAGCTTTCTTT. This sequence encodes CASLDRGPYTNTEAFF.

V gene TRBV7-9 combines with J gene TRBJ2-7, with D possibly matching TRBD2 (6 bases). The CDR3 is 13 residues long. V shed 5 bases and J shed 3 bases, with 11 bases lying between them. Germline values: CDR1 SEHNR, CDR2 FQNEAQ (reference sequence). Here the CDR3 reads CASSPGTLYEQYF. CDR3 nucleotide sequence: TGTGCCAGCAGCCCTGGGACTCTCTACGAGCAGTACTTC.

Written as DNA, the CDR3 is TGTGCCAGCAGCCCCCTCGGGGGGGGCAACCCTGGGAAGACCCAGTACTTC. Translating it yields CASSPLGGGNPGKTQYF. The rearrangement joins TRBV28 to TRBJ2-5, with TRBD2 matching 8 bases. CDR3 length: 17 amino acids. Germline V gene lookup returns CDR1 MDHEN and CDR2 SYDVKM. The V segment lost 6 bases and the J segment 6 bases; nucleotides outside the gene matches: 18.

The gene calls are TRBV5-1 and TRBJ2-2; D ambiguous. The V gene lost 0 bases and the J gene lost 7 bases, with 13 bases spanning the gap. The CDR3 has 15 amino acids. CDR1 and CDR2 from the germline V gene are SGHRS and YFSETQ. CDR3 coding DNA: TGCGCCAGCAGCTTGGCACAGCTCCAGGACGGGGAGCTGTTTTTT. This codes for CASSLAQLQDGELFF.

This clone was recorded once. This chain joins TRBV19 and TRBJ2-1; the match to TRBD2 covers 9 bases. This CDR3 region has 16 residues. The V and J ends lost 1 base and 6 bases, in that order; junction bases with no gene match: 7. Germline V CDR1 and CDR2: LNHDA, SQIVND (reference sequence). The DNA of the CDR3 is TGTGCCAGTAGTATAGGTCCGGGACTAGCCATCAATGAGCAGTTCTTC. As protein: CASSIGPGLAINEQFF.

This chain uses TRBV7-2 with TRBJ2-1; tentatively, D is TRBD1 (6 bases). Germline CDR1 and CDR2: SGHTA and FQGNSA. CDR3 size: 17 residues. With 1 base removed from V and 4 bases from J, the gap between germline ends came to 17 bases. This CDR3 reads CASSLEAVGAAYNEQFF. The CDR3 DNA follows: TGTGCCAGCAGCTTAGAAGCGGTGGGGGCCGCGTACAATGAGCAGTTCTTC. Full variable domain (remainder filled in from reference TRBV7-2 and TRBJ2-1): GAGVSQSPSNKVTEKGKDVELRCDPISGHTALYWYRQSLGQGLEFLIYFQGNSAPDKSGLPSDRFSAERTGGSVSTLTIQRTQQEDSAVYLCASSLEAVGAAYNEQFFGPGTRLTVL.

The rearrangement uses TRBV28 and TRBJ2-6, with TRBD1 identical over 10 bases. The ends lost 8 bases at V and 4 bases at J; junction bases unmatched: 8. The germline gives CDR1 MDHEN, CDR2 SYDVKM. This CDR3 contains 16 residues. The DNA of the CDR3 is TGTGCCAGCGAAGACAGGGGGCAAGGAGGGGCCAACGTCCTGACTTTC. Amino acids: CASEDRGQGGANVLTF.

This chain connects TRBV5-1 to TRBJ1-1, with D perhaps matching TRBD1 (6 bases). This CDR3 is built from 14 residues. Germline V gene data show CDR1 as SGHRS and CDR2 as YFSETQ. Trimming took off 3 bases at V and 1 base at J, with 10 bases between the two ends. The CDR3 coding sequence is TGCGCCAGCAGCTCCACAGGGACGAACACTGAAGCTTTCTTT. Encoded protein: CASSSTGTNTEAFF.

The gene calls are TRBV7-2 and TRBJ2-7; D is ambiguous. This CDR3 contains 15 residues. Germline V gene data show CDR1 as SGHTA and CDR2 as FQGNSA. V was trimmed by 5 bases and J by 3 bases, leaving 17 bases between them. The CDR3 sequence is CASSPTPLPHYEQYF. The CDR3 region has the DNA TGTGCCAGCAGCCCTACTCCCCTCCCTCACTACGAGCAGTACTTC.

This clone occurred once. The chain is built from TRBV6-5 and TRBJ1-2, with unresolved D. The CDR3 runs to 15 residues. In germline, CDR1 is MNHEY, CDR2 SVGAGI. Trimming pared 6 bases from V and 0 bases from J, leaving 14 bases between. DNA of the CDR3: TGTGCCAGCAGCCCTTCGCGGGCCTCTAACTATGGCTACACCTTC. Amino acid sequence: CASSPSRASNYGYTF.

The gene calls are TRBV5-6 and TRBJ1-2, with D perhaps TRBD1 (5 bases). Trimming pared 6 bases from V and 4 bases from J, leaving 16 bases between. Germline values: CDR1 SGHDT, CDR2 YYEEEE. The CDR3 covers 14 residues. CDR3 region: CASIIQGRTYGYTF. The CDR3 nucleotides read TGTGCCAGCATAATCCAGGGCAGGACCTATGGCTACACCTTC.

This sequence joins TRBV2 and TRBJ2-1, with 8 nucleotides matching TRBD1. CDR1 is SNHLY and CDR2 is FYNNEI in the germline V gene. Losses at the gene ends were 8 bases for V and 2 bases for J; bases not matched to a gene: 8. This CDR3 has 15 amino acids. The CDR3: CASGSGTGTYNEQFF. CDR3 in DNA: TGTGCCAGCGGATCCGGGACAGGAACCTACAATGAGCAGTTCTTC.

The V and J genes are TRBV21-1 and TRBJ2-1; no check of the table's D call, TRBD2, against the DNA was made. TRBV21-1 is tagged as a pseudogene. The CDR3 is 14 amino acids. For the CDR3, the DNA is TGTGCCAGCAGCAACACCAAGGCGCGGAATGAGCAGTTCTTC. Translated: CASSNTKARNEQFF.

CDR3 nucleotide sequence: TGTGCCAGTACCTCTTCGGGGGACTTGAACACTGAAGCTTTCTTT. Its protein product is CASTSSGDLNTEAFF. This sequence joins TRBV19 and TRBJ1-1; TRBD1 is a possible D gene (5 bases). The CDR3 contains 15 residues. CDR1 and CDR2 (germline): LNHDA, SQIVND (reference sequence). V was shortened by 7 bases and J by 0 bases, with 15 bases between the two germline ends. Looking up the rest from reference TRBV19 and TRBJ1-1 gives the full variable domain: DGGITQSPKYLFRKEGQNVTLSCEQNLNHDAMYWYRQDPGQGLRLIYYSQIVNDFQKGDIAEGYSVSREKKESFPLTVTSAQKNPTAFYLCASTSSGDLNTEAFFGQGTRLTVV.

This chain connects TRBV6-7 to TRBJ2-2; 13 bases fit TRBD2. TRBV6-7 is classed as an ORF, of uncertain function. CDR3 size: 17 residues. V trimming: 7 bases; J trimming: 7 bases; junction bases outside the gene matches: 12. The CDR3 spells CASTIGLAGEKFGELFF. The DNA for the CDR3 is TGTGCCAGCACAATAGGACTAGCGGGGGAGAAATTCGGGGAGCTGTTTTTT.

V usage is TRBV29-1 and J usage is TRBJ2-1; a weak D match, TRBD2 (5 bases). Germline V CDR1 and CDR2: SQVTM, ANQGSEA. The CDR3 is made up of 17 amino acids. V was pared by 3 bases and J by 2 bases, with 20 bases between. The CDR3 DNA is TGCAGCGTTGACGGCCCAGTGGGCGGGTCGACCTACAATGAGCAGTTCTTC. Its translation: CSVDGPVGGSTYNEQFF.